What follows is one T cell receptor (beta chain) and its context. The antigen is unknown. The analysis combined second doses at about 4 or about 12 weeks. The data belong to a study of T cell responses to AZD1222 COVID-19 vaccine. The study's findings and limits: Spike-specific TCRs gained breadth and depth after people received two AZD1222 doses. Donors were largely white British and mainly female; clonal diversity was possibly underestimated.

Sequenced by immunoSEQ multiplex PCR; TCRdb stores in-frame clones only, minus some. This table holds more than 80,000 clones, 80% to 95% found once. CDR1 and CDR2 from the germline V gene are SNHLY and FYNNEI. Trimming cost V 7 bases and J 9 bases; bases outside gene matches: 11. This CDR3 comprises 15 residues. The chain carries TRBV2 and TRBJ1-6, with 8 positions matching TRBD1. The sequencing here drew on peripheral blood, taken 28 days after the second AZD1222 dose. The TCR was taken from an adult who received the AZD1222 COVID-19 vaccine. CDR3 coding DNA: TGTGCCAGCAATTCACAGGGGGTTGAGGGTTCACCCCTCCACTTT. Translated: CASNSQGVEGSPLHF. Full variable domain (missing parts from reference TRBV2 and TRBJ1-6): EPEVTQTPSHQVTQMGQEVILRCVPISNHLYFYWYRQILGQKVEFLVSFYNNEISEKSEIFDDQFSVERPDGSNFTLKIRSTKLEDSAMYFCASNSQGVEGSPLHFGNGTRLTVT.